The 14 T cell receptor beta chains given below trace back to one sample, sequenced in a study of T cells in women clearing cervical HPV infection. TCRdb's table, derived via immunoSEQ multiplex PCR, lists solely in-frame clones and lacks some. The sample has roughly 15,000 clones. Material: blood buffy coat. The receptors originated from a woman between 18 and 70 years old with a cervical HPV16 infection that either progressed to CIN3+ or cleared (not recorded which).

Notes on this clone: From the germline J gene comes the end of the CDR3, since the read stops 3 residues before it. The rearrangement uses TRBV30 and TRBJ1-1; 12 positions agree with TRBD1. Germline V gene data show CDR1 as GTSNPN and CDR2 as SVGIG (reference sequence). The V segment lost 1 base and the J segment 3 bases; nucleotides outside the gene matches: 0. The CDR3 covers 14 residues. The part of the CDR3 DNA that was read is TGTGCCTGGAGTGGGGACAGGGGGCACACTGAA. Protein product: CAWSGDRGHTE. The full-length CDR3 reads as CAWSGDRGHTEAFF.

Concerning this clone: The sequence runs out 3 residues before the end of the CDR3; the remainder is reconstructed from the germline J gene. The gene calls are TRBV11-2 and TRBJ1-5; D uncertain. The germline V gene encodes CDR1 SGHAT and CDR2 FQNNGV. V shed 3 bases and J shed 5 bases, with 8 bases lying between them. This CDR3 has 13 amino acids. The CDR3: CASSFYADQPQHF. The sequenced CDR3 bases are TGTGCCAGCAGCTTTTATGCGGATCAGCCC. Looking up the rest from reference TRBV11-2 and TRBJ1-5 gives the full variable domain: EAGVAQSPRYKIIEKRQSVAFWCNPISGHATLYWYQQILGQGPKLLIQFQNNGVVDDSQLPKDRFSAERLKGVDSTLKIQPAKLEDSAVYLCASSFYADQPQHFGDGTRLSIL.

About this clone: The read halts 3 residues ahead of the CDR3 end, with the missing end drawn from the germline J gene. This sequence joins TRBV7-2 and TRBJ2-2; possibly TRBD1 for D (5 bases). CDR3 size: 12 residues. Germline values: CDR1 SGHTA, CDR2 FQGNSA. CDR3 DNA, as far as it was read: TGTGCCAGCAGCTTTCCAGGGAAAAAG. Its protein product is CASSFPGKK. From start to end, the CDR3 is CASSFPGKKLFF. Filled out from reference TRBV7-2 and TRBJ2-2, the complete variable domain reads GAGVSQSPSNKVTEKGKDVELRCDPISGHTALYWYRQSLGQGLEFLIYFQGNSAPDKSGLPSDRFSAERTGGSVSTLTIQRTQQEDSAVYLCASSFPGKKLFFGEGSRLTVL.

With regard to this clone: The read ends 3 residues early relative to the CDR3; the germline J gene fills the gap. The chain employs TRBV28 and TRBJ2-3; D is possibly TRBD1 (5 bases). The V gene's germline CDR1 is MDHEN and CDR2 SYDVKM. This CDR3 contains 15 residues. The V end lost 5 bases, the J end lost 5 bases, and 17 bases lay between the germline ends. The covered CDR3 bases are TGTGCCAGCAGTCCAGACCAGGGAATGGGAGATACG. Translating gives CASSPDQGMGDT. The whole CDR3 protein reads CASSPDQGMGDTQYF.

Comments on this clone: The read falls 3 residues short of the CDR3 end, and the missing part is taken from the germline J gene. This chain links TRBV11-3 with TRBJ1-2; no clear D. The CDR3 extends over 14 amino acids. Germline lookup yields CDR1 SGHNT and CDR2 YENEEA. The CDR3 sequence is CASSLSRGPDTYTF. The CDR3 DNA, read in part, is TGTGCCAGCAGCTTATCGCGAGGGCCAGATACG.

Of note for this clone: Read data end 3 residues before the CDR3 end; the end is taken from the germline J gene. V and J are TRBV7-7 and TRBJ1-5, with D perhaps TRBD1 (5 bases). The germline V gene encodes CDR1 SSHAT and CDR2 FNYEAQ (reference sequence). Trimming removed 4 bases from V and 7 bases from J, with 23 bases in between. The CDR3 length is 17 residues. The sequenced part of the CDR3 DNA is TGTGCCAGCAGCTGGGAAAGTTTGGCCAGAAGGGGCCAGCCC. Residues: CASSWESLARRGQP. The entire CDR3 sequence reads CASSWESLARRGQPQHF.

Regarding this clone: The read gets to within 3 residues of the CDR3 end, and the germline J gene fills in the rest. V gene TRBV11-2 combines with J gene TRBJ1-6; possibly TRBD1 for D (5 bases). Trimming took off 4 bases at V and 7 bases at J, with 14 bases between the two ends. There are 15 residues in the CDR3. CDR1 and CDR2 from the germline V gene are SGHAT and FQNNGV. The CDR3 region is CASSSGTTVNSPLHF. The DNA read from the CDR3 is TGTGCCAGCAGCTCCGGGACTACGGTAAATTCACCC.

With regard to this clone: Read coverage stops 3 residues before the CDR3 terminus; the germline J gene supplies the remainder. Other DNA sequences in this specimen translate into the identical CDR3. This rearrangement joins TRBV5-1 to TRBJ2-5; no clear D gene. CDR1 and CDR2 (germline): SGHRS, YFSETQ. V lost 0 bases to trimming and J lost 2 bases, with 8 bases between them. The CDR3 is 14 residues long. CDR3 DNA (partial): TGCGCCAGCAGCTTGGTGGCTTCTCAAGAGACC. This encodes CASSLVASQET. The CDR3 in its entirety is CASSLVASQETQYF.

CDR3 sequence: CASSVSRLAGGQETQYF. CDR3 DNA (partial): TGTGCCAGCAGCGTAAGCCGACTAGCGGGGGGTCAAGAGACC. The J gene is TRBJ2-5, the V gene TRBV9; TRBD2 agrees at 13 bases. The sequence runs out 3 residues before the end of the CDR3; the remainder is reconstructed from the germline J gene. With V trimmed by 1 base and J by 2 bases, 5 bases remained unmatched. From germline, CDR1 is SGDLS and CDR2 YYNGEE. CDR3 size: 17 residues.

Worth noting for this clone: The CDR3 end falls 3 residues outside the read, so it is completed with the germline J gene. This chain joins TRBV7-9 and TRBJ1-2, with a tentative D call TRBD1 (5 bases). Germline CDR1 and CDR2: SEHNR and FQNEAQ (reference sequence). The CDR3 has 14 residues. CDR3: CASSQALTGDTYTF. The sequenced part of the CDR3 DNA is TGTGCCAGCAGCCAGGCCCTGACGGGGGATACC. Full variable domain (missing parts from reference TRBV7-9 and TRBJ1-2): DTGVSQNPRHKITKRGQNVTFRCDPISEHNRLYWYRQTLGQGPEFLTYFQNEAQLEKSRLLSDRFSAERPKGSFSTLEIQRTEQGDSAMYLCASSQALTGDTYTFGSGTRLTVV.

A note on this clone: The CDR3 goes on 3 residues after the read ends, and that part is filled in from the germline J gene. The chain combines TRBV20-1 with TRBJ2-7; 9 bases map to TRBD1. Germline CDR1 reads DFQATT; CDR2 reads SNEGSKA (reference sequence). This CDR3 region has 14 residues. J gave up 3 bases and V 3 bases, and 6 bases lay outside the gene matches. Incomplete CDR3 DNA: TGCAGTGCTAGCCCCCGGGACAGGGACTACGAG. Translation gives CSASPRDRDYE. The entire CDR3 reads CSASPRDRDYEQYF.

Points on this clone: The missing CDR3 end, 3 residues past where the read stops, is filled in from the germline J gene. The chain is built from TRBV5-1 and TRBJ1-2; 7 bases fit TRBD1. Germline V gives CDR1 SGHRS, CDR2 YFSETQ. The CDR3 consists of 15 residues. The sequenced CDR3 bases are TGCGCCAGCAGCTTTCAACCGGGACAGCAAGAGACC. It specifies CASSFQPGQQET. The complete CDR3 reads CASSFQPGQQETYTF.

Considering frequency, this clone is large. The observed sequence ends 3 residues before the CDR3 terminus, with the missing tail filled in from the germline J gene. The chain has TRBV7-2 and TRBJ2-2; D possibly corresponds to TRBD1 (6 bases). V dropped 6 bases and J dropped 6 bases, with 11 bases sitting between them. This CDR3 comprises 13 residues. The germline V gene encodes CDR1 SGHTA and CDR2 FQGNSA. CDR3 amino acids: CASRTGLAGELFF. The sequenced part of the CDR3 DNA is TGTGCCAGCAGGACAGGTCTAGCCGGGGAG.

As concerns this clone: The read terminates 3 residues ahead of where the CDR3 ends, so the germline J gene completes it. The chain carries TRBV12-3 or TRBV12-4 and TRBJ1-2; D is unresolved. The CDR3 is 14 residues long. V was pared by 0 bases and J by 4 bases, with 9 bases between. This chain's CDR3 is CASSLAQAIYGYTF. The part of the CDR3 DNA that was read is TGTGCCAGCAGTTTAGCGCAGGCAATCTATGGC.